Listed below are T cell receptor beta chains from one sample, sequenced in a study of radiotherapy plus CTLA-4 blockade in lung cancer. Sequencing was performed with immunoSEQ multiplex PCR; in TCRdb, only in-frame clones are kept and a portion is missing. The repertoire includes over 45,000 clones, around 80% of them detected once, and roughly 17% sits in the top ten. Material: peripheral blood, obtained from a patient treated with radiotherapy plus ipilimumab. These receptors were collected from a human donor with non-small cell lung cancer who had a complete response to radiotherapy plus ipilimumab. Both conserved end residues are part of each CDR3. D genes are given only for firm matches. Expanded clones get a size class; other rows say once, few or many, or leave the size out.

>TRBV27|TRBD1|TRBJ1-1|NA
TGTGCCAGCAGCTTGGGACAGGTGAACACTGAAGCTTTCTTT
CASSLGQVNTEAFF
>TRBV29-1|NA|TRBJ1-2|NA
TGCAGCGTTGAAATAACCGGGATGGGCTATGGCTACACCTTC
CSVEITGMGYGYTF
>TRBV29-1|TRBD2|TRBJ2-3|few
TGCAGCGTGACTAGCGCTTTTAGCACAGATACGCAGTATTTT
CSVTSAFSTDTQYF
>TRBV11-2|TRBD1|TRBJ1-2|NA
TGTGCCAGCAGCCCCGGGACAGGGGGCTATGGCTACACCTTC
CASSPGTGGYGYTF
>TRBV16|NA|TRBJ2-2|once
TGTGCCAGCAGCCAAGTCGGGACGAACACCGGGGAGCTGTTTTTT
CASSQVGTNTGELFF
>TRBV7-8|TRBD1|TRBJ1-6|NA
TGTGCCAGCAGCCCCAGAGGAGGACAGGGGCAAAATTCACCCCTCCACTTT
CASSPRGGQGQNSPLHF
>TRBV19|TRBD1|TRBJ2-5|NA
TGTGCCAGTAGTCCCCACCGGGACAGGGTGCAAGAGACCCAGTACTTC
CASSPHRDRVQETQYF
>TRBV19|TRBD1|TRBJ2-1|NA
TGTGCCAGTAACCGGGACAGGACCTACAATGAGCAGTTCTTC
CASNRDRTYNEQFF
>TRBV6-5|TRBD2|TRBJ2-1|once
TGTGCCAGCAGGGAACGGGAGGGGGGTTTCAATGAGCAGTTCTTC
CASREREGGFNEQFF
>TRBV9|TRBD2|TRBJ2-7|few
TGTGCCAGCAGCGCCGTAGCGGGGGGCCCTTACGAGCAGTACTTC
CASSAVAGGPYEQYF
>TRBV4-1|TRBD2|TRBJ2-3|NA
TGCGCCAGCAGCCGATCGATTAGCGGGGGGGCGGAAGATACGCAGTATTTT
CASSRSISGGAEDTQYF
>TRBV19|NA|TRBJ1-5|NA
TGTGCCAGTAGATCACAGAGAAGTAGCAATCAGCCCCAGCATTTT
CASRSQRSSNQPQHF
>TRBV11-3|NA|TRBJ1-4|NA
TGTGCCAGCAGCTTAGGAGGTGGTGCAACTAATGAAAAACTGTTTTTT
CASSLGGGATNEKLFF
>TRBV5-4|NA|TRBJ1-2|NA
TGTGCCAGCAGCGCCACAGACAACTATGGCTACACCTTC
CASSATDNYGYTF